The rows below give T cell receptor beta chains drawn from one sample of a study of cytomegalovirus exposure and HLA in healthy donors. Produced via immunoSEQ multiplex PCR; TCRdb's table is partial and in-frame only. The top ten hold approximately 11% of the sample, which has approximately 95,000 clones, around 75% seen once. Sequencing was carried out using PBMCs. The receptor source for this set is a man younger than 35 in good health and CMV-seropositive. Each CDR3 is given without its conserved first and last residue. The D gene is left open where the match is weak.

TRBD2 | TRBV10-3 | AISELAGAYTGELF
. | TRBV5-1 | ASSKEGRAVELF
TRBD1 | TRBV2 | ASSEGQGWNTGELF
. | TRBV7-8 | ASSFTGFSSGANVLT
. | TRBV9 | ASSVEGGASGELF
. | TRBV7-8 | TSSLQGGGSGNTIY
. | TRBV9 | ASRSGSGANVLT
. | TRBV28 | ASRGTGLSVGEQY
TRBD2 | TRBV18 | ASSPGGGAGELF
TRBD2 | TRBV6-5 | ARTHKRGTLYEQY
. | TRBV28 | ASSNLRLPSYT